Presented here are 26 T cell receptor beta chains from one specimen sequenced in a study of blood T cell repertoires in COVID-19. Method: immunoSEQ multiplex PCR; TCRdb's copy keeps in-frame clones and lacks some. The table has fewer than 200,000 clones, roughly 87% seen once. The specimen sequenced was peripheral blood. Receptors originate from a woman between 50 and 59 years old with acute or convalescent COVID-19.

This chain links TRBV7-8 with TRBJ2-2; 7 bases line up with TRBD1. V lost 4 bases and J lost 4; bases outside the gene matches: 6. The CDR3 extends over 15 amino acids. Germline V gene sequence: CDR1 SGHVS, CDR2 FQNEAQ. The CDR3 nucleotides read TGTGCCAGCAGCTCCCGGGACAGCGCCACCGGGGAGCTGTTTTTT. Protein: CASSSRDSATGELFF.

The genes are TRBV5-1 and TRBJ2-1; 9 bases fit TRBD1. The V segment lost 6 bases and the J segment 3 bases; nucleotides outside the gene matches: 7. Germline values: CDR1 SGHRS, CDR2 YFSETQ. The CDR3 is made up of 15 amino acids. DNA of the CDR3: TGCGCCAGCACCACCACAGGGGGCGGCTACAATGAGCAGTTCTTC. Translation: CASTTTGGGYNEQFF. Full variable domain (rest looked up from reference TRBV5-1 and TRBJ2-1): KAGVTQTPRYLIKTRGQQVTLSCSPISGHRSVSWYQQTPGQGLQFLFEYFSETQRNKGNFPGRFSGRQFSNSRSEMNVSTLELGDSALYLCASTTTGGGYNEQFFGPGTRLTVL.

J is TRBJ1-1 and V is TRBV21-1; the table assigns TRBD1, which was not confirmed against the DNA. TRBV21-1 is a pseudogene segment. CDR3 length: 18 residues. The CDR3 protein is CASSSEKRQGDLNTEAFF. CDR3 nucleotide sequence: TGTGCCAGCAGCTCCGAAAAGAGACAGGGAGATTTGAACACTGAAGCTTTCTTT.

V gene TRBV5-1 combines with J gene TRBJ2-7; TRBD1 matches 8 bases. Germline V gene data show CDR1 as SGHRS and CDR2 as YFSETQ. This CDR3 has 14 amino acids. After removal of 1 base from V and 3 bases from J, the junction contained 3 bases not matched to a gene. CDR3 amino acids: CASSLTGGNYEQYF. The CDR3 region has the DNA TGCGCCAGCAGCTTGACAGGGGGAAACTACGAGCAGTACTTC.

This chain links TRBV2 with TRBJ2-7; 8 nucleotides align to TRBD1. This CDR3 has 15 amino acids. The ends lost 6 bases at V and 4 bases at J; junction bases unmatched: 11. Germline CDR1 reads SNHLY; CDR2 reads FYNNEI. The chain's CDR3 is CASSEPGGAKYEQYF. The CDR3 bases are TGTGCCAGCAGCGAGCCAGGGGGCGCGAAGTACGAGCAGTACTTC.

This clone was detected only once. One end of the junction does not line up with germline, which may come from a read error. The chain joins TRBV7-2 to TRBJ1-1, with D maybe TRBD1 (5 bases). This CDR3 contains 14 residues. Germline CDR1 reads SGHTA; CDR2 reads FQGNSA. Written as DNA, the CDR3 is TGTGCCAGCAGCTTAGACGGGGGGTACACTCAAGCTTTCTTT. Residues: CASSLDGGYTQAFF.

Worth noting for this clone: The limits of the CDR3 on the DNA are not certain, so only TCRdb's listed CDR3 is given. CDR3 loop: CASSLVSGQGEAFF. The chain is built from TRBV7-9 and TRBJ1-1; the table calls TRBD1, which could not be checked here. Germline V gene lookup returns CDR1 SEHNR and CDR2 FQNEAQ (reference sequence). The CDR3 has 14 amino acids, counting both end residues.

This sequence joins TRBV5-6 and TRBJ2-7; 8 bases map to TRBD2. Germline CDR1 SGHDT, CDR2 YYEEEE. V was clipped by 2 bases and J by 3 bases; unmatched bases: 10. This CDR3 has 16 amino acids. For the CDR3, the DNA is TGTGCCAGCAGCTTATGGCAGGGGCTAGCGGGCTACGAGCAGTACTTC. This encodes CASSLWQGLAGYEQYF.

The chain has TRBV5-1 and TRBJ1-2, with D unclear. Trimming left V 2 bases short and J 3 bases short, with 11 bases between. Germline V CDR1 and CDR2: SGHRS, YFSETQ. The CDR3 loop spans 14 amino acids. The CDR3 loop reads CASSFVEGDYGYTF. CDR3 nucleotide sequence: TGCGCCAGCAGCTTCGTTGAGGGTGACTATGGCTACACCTTC.

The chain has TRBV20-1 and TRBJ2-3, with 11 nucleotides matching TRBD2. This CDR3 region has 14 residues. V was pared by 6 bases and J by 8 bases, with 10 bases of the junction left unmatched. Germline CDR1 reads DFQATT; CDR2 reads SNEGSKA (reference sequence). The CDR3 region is CSASIVAGGGTQYF. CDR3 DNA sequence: TGCAGTGCAAGTATCGTAGCGGGAGGGGGTACGCAGTATTTT.

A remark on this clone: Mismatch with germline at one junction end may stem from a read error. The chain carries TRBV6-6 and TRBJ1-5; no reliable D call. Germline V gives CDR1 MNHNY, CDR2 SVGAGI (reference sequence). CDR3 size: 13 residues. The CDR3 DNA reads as TGTGCTAGCACAGTTTTTCGGGGTCAGCCCCAGCATTTT. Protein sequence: CASTVFRGQPQHF.

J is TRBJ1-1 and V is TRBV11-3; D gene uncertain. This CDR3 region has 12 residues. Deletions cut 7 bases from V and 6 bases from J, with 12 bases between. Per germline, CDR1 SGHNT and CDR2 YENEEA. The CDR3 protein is CASNSPSAEAFF. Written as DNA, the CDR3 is TGTGCCAGCAACAGTCCCTCCGCTGAAGCTTTCTTT.

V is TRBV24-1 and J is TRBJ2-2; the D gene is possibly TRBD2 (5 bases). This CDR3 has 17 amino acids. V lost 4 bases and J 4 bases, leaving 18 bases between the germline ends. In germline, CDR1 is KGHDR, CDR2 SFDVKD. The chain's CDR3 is CATSDSRRAGGTGELFF. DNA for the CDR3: TGTGCCACCAGTGACTCTAGAAGGGCGGGCGGCACCGGGGAGCTGTTTTTT.

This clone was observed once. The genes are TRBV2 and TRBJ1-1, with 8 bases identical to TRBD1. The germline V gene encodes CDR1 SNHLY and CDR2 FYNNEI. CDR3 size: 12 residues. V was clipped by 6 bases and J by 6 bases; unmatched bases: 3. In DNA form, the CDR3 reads TGTGCCAGCAGACAGGGGGAGGCTGAAGCTTTCTTT. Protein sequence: CASRQGEAEAFF.

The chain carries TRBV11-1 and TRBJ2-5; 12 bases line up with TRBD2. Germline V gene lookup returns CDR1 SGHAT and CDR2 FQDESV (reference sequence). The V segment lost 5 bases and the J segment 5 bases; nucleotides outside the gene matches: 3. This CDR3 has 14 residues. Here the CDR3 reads CASSRTSGEETQYF. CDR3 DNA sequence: TGTGCCAGCAGCCGGACTAGCGGGGAGGAGACCCAGTACTTC.

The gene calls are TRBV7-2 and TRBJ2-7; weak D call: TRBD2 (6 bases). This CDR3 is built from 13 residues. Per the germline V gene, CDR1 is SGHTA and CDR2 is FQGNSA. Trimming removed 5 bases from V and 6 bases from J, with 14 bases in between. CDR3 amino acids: CASSLISSAEQYF. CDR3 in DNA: TGTGCCAGCAGCCTTATCTCTAGCGCCGAGCAGTACTTC.

DNA for the CDR3: TGTGCCATCAGTGAGTCCCGGACAGGGGGATTCGGACAGCCCCAGCATTTT. This gives the protein CAISESRTGGFGQPQHF. The rearrangement uses TRBV10-3 and TRBJ1-5, with 10 bases identical to TRBD1. Germline values: CDR1 ENHRY, CDR2 SYGVKD. The trim removed 0 bases at V and 7 bases at J, leaving 9 bases unmatched. The length of the CDR3 is 17 residues.

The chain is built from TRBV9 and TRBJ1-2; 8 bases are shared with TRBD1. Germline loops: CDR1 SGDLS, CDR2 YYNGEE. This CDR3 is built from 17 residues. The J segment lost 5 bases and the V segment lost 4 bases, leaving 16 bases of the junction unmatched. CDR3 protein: CASSPRLRDRPHYGYTF. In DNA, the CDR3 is TGTGCCAGCAGCCCCAGATTGCGGGACAGGCCGCATTATGGCTACACCTTC.

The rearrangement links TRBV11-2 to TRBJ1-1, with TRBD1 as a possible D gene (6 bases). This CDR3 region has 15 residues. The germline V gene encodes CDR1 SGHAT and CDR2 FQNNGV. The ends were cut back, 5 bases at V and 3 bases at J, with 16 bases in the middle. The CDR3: CASSTWGQRDTEAFF. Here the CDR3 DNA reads TGTGCCAGCAGCACCTGGGGGCAGAGGGACACTGAAGCTTTCTTT.

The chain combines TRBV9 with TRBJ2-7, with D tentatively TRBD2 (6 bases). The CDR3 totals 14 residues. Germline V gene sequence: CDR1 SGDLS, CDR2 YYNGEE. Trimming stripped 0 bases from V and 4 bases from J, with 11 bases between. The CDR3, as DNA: TGTGCCAGCAGCGTAGCCCACGGGGGATACGAGCAGTACTTC. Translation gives CASSVAHGGYEQYF.

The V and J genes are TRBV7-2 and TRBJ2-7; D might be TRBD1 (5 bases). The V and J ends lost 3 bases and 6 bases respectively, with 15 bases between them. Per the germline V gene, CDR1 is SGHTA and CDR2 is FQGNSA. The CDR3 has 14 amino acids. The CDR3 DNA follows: TGTGCCAGCAGCTTCTCCGGTGGGGCCACCGAGCAGTACTTC. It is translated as CASSFSGGATEQYF.

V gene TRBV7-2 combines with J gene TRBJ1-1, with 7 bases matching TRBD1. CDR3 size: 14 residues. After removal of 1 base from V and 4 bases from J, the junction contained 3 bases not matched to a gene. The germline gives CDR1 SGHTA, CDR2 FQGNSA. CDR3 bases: TGTGCCAGCAGCTTAGTCAGGGGGGCCACTGAAGCTTTCTTT. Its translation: CASSLVRGATEAFF.

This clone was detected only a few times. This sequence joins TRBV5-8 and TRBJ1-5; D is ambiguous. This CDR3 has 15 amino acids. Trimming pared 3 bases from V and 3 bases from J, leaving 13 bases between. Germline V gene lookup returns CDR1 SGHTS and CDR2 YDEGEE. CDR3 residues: CASSSGSRHNQPQHF. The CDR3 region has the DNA TGTGCCAGCAGCTCCGGAAGCAGGCACAATCAGCCCCAGCATTTT.

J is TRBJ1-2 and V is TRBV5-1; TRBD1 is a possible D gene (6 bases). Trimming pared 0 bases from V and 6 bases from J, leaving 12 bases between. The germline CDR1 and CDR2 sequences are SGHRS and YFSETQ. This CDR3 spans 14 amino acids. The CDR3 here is CASSLEPGDHGYTF. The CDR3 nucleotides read TGCGCCAGCAGCTTGGAACCAGGGGATCATGGCTACACCTTC.

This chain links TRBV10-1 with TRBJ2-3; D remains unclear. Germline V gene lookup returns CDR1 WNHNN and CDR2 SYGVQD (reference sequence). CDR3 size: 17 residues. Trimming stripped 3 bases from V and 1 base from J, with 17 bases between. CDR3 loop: CASSESGLTLRTDTQYF. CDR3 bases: TGCGCCAGCAGTGAAAGTGGGCTAACCCTGCGCACAGATACGCAGTATTTT.

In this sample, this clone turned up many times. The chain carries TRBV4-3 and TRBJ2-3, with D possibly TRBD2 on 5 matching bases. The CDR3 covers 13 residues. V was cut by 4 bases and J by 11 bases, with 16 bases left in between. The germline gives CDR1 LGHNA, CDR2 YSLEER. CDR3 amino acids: CASSPHTSWRQYF. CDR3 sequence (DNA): TGCGCCAGCAGCCCCCACACTAGTTGGAGGCAGTATTTT.